Presented here are 13 T cell receptor beta chains from one specimen sequenced in a study of identifying expanded T cells in peripheral blood (dated by TCRdb to the late 2010s). The library was prepared using the immunoSEQ multiplex PCR assay. TCRdb carries this immuneACCESS record with in-frame sequences only. Its versions omit some clonotypes, under half of them owing to an unresolved V gene in the studies checked, with the rest unexplained. Recorded for this sample are fewer than 60,000 clones; approximately 80% of them occurred a single time. The ten top clones hold approximately 15% of the sample. Specimen: blood. The receptors shown here come from a person between 18 and 69 years old in good health.

The J gene is TRBJ2-7, the V gene TRBV27, with D possibly being TRBD2 (5 bases). The germline V gene has CDR1 MNHEY and CDR2 SMNVEV (reference sequence). Trimming removed 2 bases at V and 6 bases at J, with 11 bases between. This CDR3 is 13 amino acids long. CDR3 sequence reads: CASSLVRGTEQYV. As DNA, the CDR3 is TGTGCCAGCAGTTTAGTCCGGGGTACCGAGCAGTACGTC.

V is TRBV6-5 and J is TRBJ1-6; perhaps TRBD1 as D (5 bases). The V gene's germline CDR1 is MNHEY and CDR2 SVGAGI. Trimming took 6 bases from V and 6 from J, leaving 9 bases between them. The CDR3 has 13 residues. The DNA for the CDR3 is TGTGCCAGCAGCAGGGAGCGTAATTCACCCCTCCACTTT. Residues: CASSRERNSPLHF.

The chain is built from TRBV5-8 and TRBJ1-5, with D unclear. Germline assignment: CDR1 SGHTS and CDR2 YDEGEE. The CDR3 length is 14 residues. Between the trimmed V and J ends, which lost 2 bases and 4 bases, there was a span of 10 bases. CDR3 in amino acids: CASSFNQRNQPQHF. CDR3 in DNA: TGTGCCAGCAGCTTTAACCAGAGAAATCAGCCCCAGCATTTT.

The chain joins TRBV20-1 to TRBJ2-7; tentatively, D is TRBD2 (5 bases). Germline V gene lookup returns CDR1 DFQATT and CDR2 SNEGSKA (reference sequence). CDR3 length: 11 residues. V was shortened by 4 bases and J by 8 bases, with 12 bases between the two germline ends. CDR3 coding DNA: TGCAGTGCTACCCACGGGGAGAAGCAGTACTTC. It specifies CSATHGEKQYF.

The chain uses TRBV14 and TRBJ2-3; the match to TRBD1 covers 9 bases. The germline gives CDR1 SGHDN, CDR2 FVKESK. V dropped 4 bases and J dropped 0; count of bases not matched to a gene: 5. This CDR3 has 16 residues. CDR3 residues: CASSRLGQGSTDTQYF. DNA for the CDR3: TGTGCCAGCAGCCGACTGGGACAGGGCAGCACAGATACGCAGTATTTT.

This sequence joins TRBV29-1 and TRBJ2-3; 7 bases agree with TRBD1. Germline CDR1 is SQVTM and CDR2 is ANQGSEA. This CDR3 region has 14 residues. Germline trimming cut 4 bases from V and 0 bases from J; bases unmatched to any gene: 4. The CDR3 bases are TGCAGCGTTGTTAAGGGGGCGAGCACAGATACGCAGTATTTT. This codes for CSVVKGASTDTQYF.

Regarding this clone: One junction end disagrees with the germline gene, perhaps due to a read error. Other nucleotide sequences in the sample specify the same CDR3. CDR3 sequence (DNA): TGCGCCTGGAGTGTAGACAGGGTAAGACAGCCCCAGCATTTT. Its translation is CAWSVDRVRQPQHF. V is TRBV30 and J is TRBJ1-5, with 7 nucleotides matching TRBD1. CDR1 and CDR2 (germline): GTSNPN, SVGIG (reference sequence). This CDR3 is 14 amino acids long.

The V gene is TRBV27, the J gene TRBJ1-2; 9 nucleotides match TRBD1. This CDR3 has 13 amino acids. The junction had 1 base not matched to a gene; V was cut back by 2 bases and J by 6 bases. CDR1 is MNHEY and CDR2 is SMNVEV in the germline V gene (reference sequence). The CDR3 is CASSLTGGDGYTF. CDR3 nucleotide sequence: TGTGCCAGCAGTTTAACAGGGGGCGATGGCTACACCTTC.

This chain uses TRBV5-1 with TRBJ2-7; D ambiguous. The V and J ends lost 0 bases and 7 bases respectively, with 11 bases between them. The CDR3 extends over 13 amino acids. The germline V gene has CDR1 SGHRS and CDR2 YFSETQ. CDR3 protein: CASSLGPGREQYV. In DNA, the CDR3 is TGCGCCAGCAGCTTGGGCCCTGGGCGGGAGCAGTACGTC.

This sequence joins TRBV28 and TRBJ2-1; 10 bases agree with TRBD1. Germline V gene lookup returns CDR1 MDHEN and CDR2 SYDVKM. The CDR3 length is 16 residues. Trimming at V came to 5 bases and at J to 6 bases, leaving 10 bases not matched to a gene. Here the CDR3 DNA reads TGTGCCAGCAGTCGGGGAGCGGGACAGGGGACCAATGAGCAGTTCTTC. Amino acids: CASSRGAGQGTNEQFF.

In this sample, this clone turned up once. The chain combines TRBV7-6 with TRBJ2-1; D remains ambiguous. V shed 2 bases and J shed 5 bases, with 7 bases lying between them. The germline gives CDR1 SGHVS, CDR2 FNYEAQ. The CDR3 totals 13 residues. CDR3 sequence: CASSLSRNNEQFF. The CDR3, as DNA: TGTGCCAGCAGCTTATCCAGGAACAATGAGCAGTTCTTC.

The count of this clone is one. The chain couples TRBV5-1 to TRBJ1-3, with D maybe TRBD1 (6 bases). The CDR3 totals 15 residues. V was cut by 4 bases and J by 0 bases, with 11 bases left in between. Germline CDR1 is SGHRS and CDR2 is YFSETQ. CDR3 residues: CASSPDSYSGNTIYF. In DNA form, the CDR3 reads TGCGCCAGCAGCCCGGACAGTTACTCTGGAAACACCATATATTTT.

This chain uses TRBV12-5 with TRBJ2-7, with TRBD2 matching 10 bases. Germline trimming cut 4 bases from V and 6 bases from J; bases unmatched to any gene: 3. The CDR3 is 13 residues long. Germline V gives CDR1 LGHNT, CDR2 FRNRAP. CDR3 amino acids: CASGSLAGGEQYF. CDR3 DNA sequence: TGTGCTAGTGGTTCCTTAGCGGGAGGCGAGCAGTACTTC.